The rows below give T cell receptor beta chains drawn from one sample of a study of identical twins. TCRdb reprocessed the 5' RACE reads via MiXCR and lists one record per CDR3 protein. The repertoire has 500,000 to 650,000 distinct CDR3 sequences, approximately 20% of them found once; the top ten carry approximately 0.49%. The same specimen was also included in a second study, on yellow fever vaccine responses in identical twins.

Material: CD4+ T cells sorted from blood. All receptors derive from a woman aged 18 to 35 in good health. Each CDR3 is given with its conserved first and last residue. Fields, in order: V gene, J gene, D gene, CDR3 length, CDR3 protein. D genes are given only for firm matches.

TRBV12-3/TRBV12-4,TRBJ2-5,TRBD2,15,CASSLGSAGEETQYF
TRBV12-3/TRBV12-4,TRBJ2-1,NA,14,CASTPFRDRNEQFF
TRBV20-1,TRBJ2-1,NA,12,CSARRMTNEQFF
TRBV2,TRBJ2-5,NA,14,CASSQTGTQETQYF
TRBV27,TRBJ2-7,NA,12,CASQNVAYEQYF
TRBV12-3/TRBV12-4,TRBJ2-6,NA,16,CASSPSRNTGANVLTF
TRBV12-3/TRBV12-4,TRBJ1-5,TRBD1,15,CASSPGTGNNQPQHF
TRBV20-1,TRBJ1-1,TRBD1,13,CSAQQGGGTEAFF
TRBV6-5,TRBJ1-4,NA,15,CASSYSGGVNEKLFF
TRBV6-5,TRBJ2-2,NA,14,CASSYSGNSGELFF
TRBV2,TRBJ1-5,NA,15,CASSEQSYSNQPQHF
TRBV5-1,TRBJ1-4,NA,15,CASSLGSATNEKLFF
TRBV11-2,TRBJ2-1,NA,14,CASSPPSAYNEQFF
TRBV12-3/TRBV12-4,TRBJ2-2,NA,13,CASSLNPAGELFF
TRBV20-1,TRBJ2-1,TRBD1,15,CSAETGGNYYNEQFF
TRBV19,TRBJ1-1,TRBD1,14,CASRGDRESTEAFF
TRBV28,TRBJ2-5,NA,14,CASISGGAGETQYF
TRBV5-1,TRBJ1-1,NA,11,CASAGGTEAFF
TRBV10-3,TRBJ2-3,NA,16,CAISARGSGSTDTQYF
TRBV7-2,TRBJ2-7,NA,14,CASSPHPGLYEQYF
TRBV20-1,TRBJ2-3,NA,15,CSARGAVTSTDTQYF
TRBV7-2,TRBJ2-5,NA,15,CASRPGTLPTETQYF
TRBV10-3,TRBJ2-7,NA,14,CAISEGHRAYEQYF
TRBV5-1,TRBJ2-5,TRBD2,17,CASSLAGTSGFQETQYF
TRBV29-1,TRBJ2-1,NA,14,CSVPEPDKYNEQFF
TRBV12-3/TRBV12-4,TRBJ1-3,NA,15,CASSTSGSSGNTIYF
TRBV28,TRBJ1-4,TRBD1,15,CASSSPTGMAEKLFF
TRBV14,TRBJ2-1,TRBD1,16,CASSQDRGTGFNEQFF
TRBV2,TRBJ1-1,NA,12,CASQQAYTEAFF
TRBV12-3/TRBV12-4,TRBJ1-2,NA,15,CASSLGGGRNYGYTF
TRBV2,TRBJ2-2,NA,17,CASSEVGWEPNTGELFF
TRBV12-3/TRBV12-4,TRBJ2-5,NA,15,CASTEWGETQETQYF